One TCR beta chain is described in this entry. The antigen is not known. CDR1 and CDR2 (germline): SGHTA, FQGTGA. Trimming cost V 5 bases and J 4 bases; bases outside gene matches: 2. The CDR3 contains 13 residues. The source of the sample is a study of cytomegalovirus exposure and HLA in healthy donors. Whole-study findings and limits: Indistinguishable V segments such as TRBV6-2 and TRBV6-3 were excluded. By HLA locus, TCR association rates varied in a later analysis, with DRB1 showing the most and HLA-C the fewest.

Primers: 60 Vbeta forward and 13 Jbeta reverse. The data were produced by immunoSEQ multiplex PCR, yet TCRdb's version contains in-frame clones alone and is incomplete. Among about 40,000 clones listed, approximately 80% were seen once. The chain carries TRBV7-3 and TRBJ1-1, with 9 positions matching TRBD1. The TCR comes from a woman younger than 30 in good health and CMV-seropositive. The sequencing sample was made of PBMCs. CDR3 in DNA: TGTGCCAGCAGCCCGACAGGGGGCACTGAAGCTTTCTTT. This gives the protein CASSPTGGTEAFF. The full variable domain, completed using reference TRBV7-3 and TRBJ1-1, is GAGVSQTPSNKVTEKGKYVELRCDPISGHTALYWYRQSLGQGPEFLIYFQGTGAADDSGLPNDRFFAVRPEGSVSTLKIQRTERGDSAVYLCASSPTGGTEAFFGQGTRLTVV.